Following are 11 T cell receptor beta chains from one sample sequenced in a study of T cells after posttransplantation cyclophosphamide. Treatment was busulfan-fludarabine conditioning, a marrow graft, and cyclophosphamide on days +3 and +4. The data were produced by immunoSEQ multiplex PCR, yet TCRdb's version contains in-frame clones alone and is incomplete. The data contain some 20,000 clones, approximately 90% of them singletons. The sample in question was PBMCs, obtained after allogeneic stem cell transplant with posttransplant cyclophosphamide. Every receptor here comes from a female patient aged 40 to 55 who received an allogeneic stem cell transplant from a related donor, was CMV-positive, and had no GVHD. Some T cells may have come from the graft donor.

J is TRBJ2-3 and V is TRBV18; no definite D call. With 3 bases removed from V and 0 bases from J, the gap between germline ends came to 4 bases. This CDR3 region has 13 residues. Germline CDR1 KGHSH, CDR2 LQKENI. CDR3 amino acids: CASSPSSTDTQYF. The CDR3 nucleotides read TGTGCCAGCTCACCGTCTAGCACAGATACGCAGTATTTT.

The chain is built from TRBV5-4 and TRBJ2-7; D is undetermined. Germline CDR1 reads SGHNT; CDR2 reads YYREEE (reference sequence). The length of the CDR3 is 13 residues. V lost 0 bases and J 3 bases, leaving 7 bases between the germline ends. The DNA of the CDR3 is TGTGCCAGCAGCTTGGCTGGCAGCTACGAGCAGTACTTC. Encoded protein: CASSLAGSYEQYF.

CDR3 DNA sequence: TGTGCCAGCAGCTTAGAAGTAGCGGGAGGGCCGCGCAACGAGCAGTACTTC. This codes for CASSLEVAGGPRNEQYF. V usage is TRBV7-2 and J usage is TRBJ2-7, with 11 bases aligning to TRBD2. Germline V gene data show CDR1 as SGHTA and CDR2 as FQGNSA. The CDR3 contains 17 residues. After removal of 1 base from V and 5 bases from J, the junction contained 10 bases not matched to a gene. Full variable domain (rest looked up from reference TRBV7-2 and TRBJ2-7): GAGVSQSPSNKVTEKGKDVELRCDPISGHTALYWYRQSLGQGLEFLIYFQGNSAPDKSGLPSDRFSAERTGGSVSTLTIQRTQQEDSAVYLCASSLEVAGGPRNEQYFGPGTRLTVT.

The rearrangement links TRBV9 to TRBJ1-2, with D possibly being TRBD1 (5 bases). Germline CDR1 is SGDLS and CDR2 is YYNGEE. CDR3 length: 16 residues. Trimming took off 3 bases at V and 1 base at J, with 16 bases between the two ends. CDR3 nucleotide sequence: TGTGCCAGCAGCGAGTCCGGGACTCCCGGTAACTATGGCTACACCTTC. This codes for CASSESGTPGNYGYTF.

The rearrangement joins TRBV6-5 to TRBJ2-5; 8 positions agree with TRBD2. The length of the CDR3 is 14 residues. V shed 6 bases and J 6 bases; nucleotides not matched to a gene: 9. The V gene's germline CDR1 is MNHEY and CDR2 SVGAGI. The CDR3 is CASRRGSGRQTQYF. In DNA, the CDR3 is TGTGCCAGCAGACGGGGGAGCGGGAGACAGACCCAGTACTTC.

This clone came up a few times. The CDR3 protein is CASSVSGLEKLFF. The DNA of the CDR3 is TGTGCCAGCAGCGTGTCAGGGCTTGAAAAACTGTTTTTT. The chain carries TRBV5-5 and TRBJ1-4, with D maybe TRBD1 (5 bases). Germline-derived CDR1 and CDR2 are SGHKS and YYEKEE (reference sequence). The CDR3 has 13 amino acids. The V and J ends lost 4 bases and 7 bases respectively, with 11 bases between them.

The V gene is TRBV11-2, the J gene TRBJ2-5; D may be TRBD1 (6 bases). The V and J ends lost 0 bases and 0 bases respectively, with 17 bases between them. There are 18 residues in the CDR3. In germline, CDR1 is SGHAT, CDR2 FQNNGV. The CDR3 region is CASSLDWWTDPYQETQYF. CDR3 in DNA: TGTGCCAGCAGCTTAGATTGGTGGACAGACCCGTACCAAGAGACCCAGTACTTC.

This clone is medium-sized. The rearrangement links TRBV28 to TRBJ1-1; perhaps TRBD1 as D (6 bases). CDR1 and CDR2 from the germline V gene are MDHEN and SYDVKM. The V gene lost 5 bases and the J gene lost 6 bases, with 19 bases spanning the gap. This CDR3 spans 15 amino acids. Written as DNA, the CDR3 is TGTGCCAGCAGTCCCGGGGGGGGCACTTGGGCTGAAGCTTTCTTT. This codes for CASSPGGGTWAEAFF.

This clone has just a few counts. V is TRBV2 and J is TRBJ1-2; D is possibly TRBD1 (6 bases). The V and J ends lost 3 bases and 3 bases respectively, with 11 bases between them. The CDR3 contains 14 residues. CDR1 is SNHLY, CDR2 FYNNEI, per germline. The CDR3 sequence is CASSDSDSHYGYTF. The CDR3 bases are TGTGCCAGCAGTGATTCGGACAGCCACTATGGCTACACCTTC.

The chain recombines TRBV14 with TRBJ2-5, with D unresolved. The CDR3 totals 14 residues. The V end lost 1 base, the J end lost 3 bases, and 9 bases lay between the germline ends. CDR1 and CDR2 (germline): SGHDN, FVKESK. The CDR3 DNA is TGTGCCAGCAGCCAAGTAACTATTAAAGAGACCCAGTACTTC. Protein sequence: CASSQVTIKETQYF.

CDR3 sequence (DNA): TGTGCCAGCAGCTTAGGGCTAGGAGCCTACGAGCAGTACTTC. Protein product: CASSLGLGAYEQYF. The V and J genes are TRBV7-2 and TRBJ2-7; unclear D gene. The ends were cut back, 1 base at V and 2 bases at J, with 9 bases in the middle. Germline V lookup: CDR1 SGHTA, CDR2 FQGNSA. This CDR3 has 14 residues.